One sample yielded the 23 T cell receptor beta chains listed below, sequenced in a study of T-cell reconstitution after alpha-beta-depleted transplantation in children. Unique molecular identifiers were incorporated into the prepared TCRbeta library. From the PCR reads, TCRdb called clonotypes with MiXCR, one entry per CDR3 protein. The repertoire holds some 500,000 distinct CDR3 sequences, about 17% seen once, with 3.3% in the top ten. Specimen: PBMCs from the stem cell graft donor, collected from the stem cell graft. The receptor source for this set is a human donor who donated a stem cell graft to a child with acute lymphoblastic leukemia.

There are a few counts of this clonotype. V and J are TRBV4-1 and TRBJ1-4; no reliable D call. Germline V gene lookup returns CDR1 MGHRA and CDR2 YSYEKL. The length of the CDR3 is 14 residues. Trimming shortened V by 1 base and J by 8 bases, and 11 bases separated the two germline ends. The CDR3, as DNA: TGCGCCAGCAGCCAAGGCCAGGAGGACGAAAAACTGTTTTTT. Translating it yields CASSQGQEDEKLFF.

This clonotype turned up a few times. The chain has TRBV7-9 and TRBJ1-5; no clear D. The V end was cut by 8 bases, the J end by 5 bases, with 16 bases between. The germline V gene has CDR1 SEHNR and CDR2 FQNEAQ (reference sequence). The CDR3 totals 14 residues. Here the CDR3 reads CASGTGLADQPQHF. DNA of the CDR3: TGTGCCAGCGGTACCGGACTCGCCGATCAGCCCCAGCATTTT.

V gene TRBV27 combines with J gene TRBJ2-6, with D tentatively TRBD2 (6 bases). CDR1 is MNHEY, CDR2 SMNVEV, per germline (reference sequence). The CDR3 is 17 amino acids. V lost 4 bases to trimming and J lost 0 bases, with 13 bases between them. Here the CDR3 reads CASSSLGLPSGANVLTF. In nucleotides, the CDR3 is TGTGCCAGCAGTTCCCTGGGACTGCCCTCTGGGGCCAACGTCCTGACTTTC. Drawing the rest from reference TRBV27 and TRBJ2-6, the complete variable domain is EAQVTQNPRYLITVTGKKLTVTCSQNMNHEYMSWYRQDPGLGLRQIYYSMNVEVTDKGDVPEGYKVSRKEKRNFPLILESPSPNQTSLYFCASSSLGLPSGANVLTFGAGSRLTVL.

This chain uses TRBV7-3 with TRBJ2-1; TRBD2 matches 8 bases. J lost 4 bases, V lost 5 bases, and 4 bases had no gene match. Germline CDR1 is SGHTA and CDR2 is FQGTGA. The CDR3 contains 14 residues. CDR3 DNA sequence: TGTGCCAGCAGCGGAGGGACTAGTTACAATGAGCAGTTCTTC. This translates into CASSGGTSYNEQFF.

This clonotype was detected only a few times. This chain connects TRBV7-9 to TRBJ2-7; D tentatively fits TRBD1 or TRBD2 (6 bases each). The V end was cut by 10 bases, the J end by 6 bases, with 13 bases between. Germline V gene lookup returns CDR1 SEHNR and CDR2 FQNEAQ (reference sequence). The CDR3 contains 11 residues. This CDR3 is CATLGGLEQYF. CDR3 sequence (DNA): TGTGCCACCCTTGGGGGGCTCGAGCAGTACTTC.

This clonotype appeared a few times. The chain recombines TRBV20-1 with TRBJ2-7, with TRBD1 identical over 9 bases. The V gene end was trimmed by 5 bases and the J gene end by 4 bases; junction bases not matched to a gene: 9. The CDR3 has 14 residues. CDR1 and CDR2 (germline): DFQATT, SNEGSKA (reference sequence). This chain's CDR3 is CSALITGGKYEQYF. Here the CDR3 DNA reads TGCAGTGCTTTGATCACAGGGGGCAAATACGAGCAGTACTTC.

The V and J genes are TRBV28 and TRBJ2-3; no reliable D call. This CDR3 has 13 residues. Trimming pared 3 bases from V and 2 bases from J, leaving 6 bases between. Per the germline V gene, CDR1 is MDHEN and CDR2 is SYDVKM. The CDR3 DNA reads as TGTGCCAGCAGTTTCAGGTACACAGATACGCAGTATTTT. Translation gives CASSFRYTDTQYF. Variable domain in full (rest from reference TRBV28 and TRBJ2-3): DVKVTQSSRYLVKRTGEKVFLECVQDMDHENMFWYRQDPGLGLRLIYFSYDVKMKEKGDIPEGYSVSREKKERFSLILESASTNQTSMYLCASSFRYTDTQYFGPGTRLTVL.

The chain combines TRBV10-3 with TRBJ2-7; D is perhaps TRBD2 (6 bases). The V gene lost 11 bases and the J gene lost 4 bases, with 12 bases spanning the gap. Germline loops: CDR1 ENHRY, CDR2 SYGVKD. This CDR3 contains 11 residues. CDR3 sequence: CASGAGYEQYF. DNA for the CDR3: TGTGCCTCCGGGGCGGGATACGAGCAGTACTTC.

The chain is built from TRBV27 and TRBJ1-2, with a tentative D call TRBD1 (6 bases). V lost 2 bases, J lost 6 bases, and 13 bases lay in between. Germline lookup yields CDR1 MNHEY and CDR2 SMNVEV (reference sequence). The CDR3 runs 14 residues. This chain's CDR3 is CASSLAGKGDGYTF. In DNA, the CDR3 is TGTGCCAGCAGTTTAGCCGGAAAGGGGGATGGCTACACCTTC.

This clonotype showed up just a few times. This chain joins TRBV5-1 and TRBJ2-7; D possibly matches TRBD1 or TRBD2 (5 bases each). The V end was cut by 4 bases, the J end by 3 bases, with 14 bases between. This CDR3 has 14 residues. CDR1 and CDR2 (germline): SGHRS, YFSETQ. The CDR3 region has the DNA TGCGCCAGCAGCATAGAGGGGTCGAGCTACGAGCAGTACTTC. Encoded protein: CASSIEGSSYEQYF.

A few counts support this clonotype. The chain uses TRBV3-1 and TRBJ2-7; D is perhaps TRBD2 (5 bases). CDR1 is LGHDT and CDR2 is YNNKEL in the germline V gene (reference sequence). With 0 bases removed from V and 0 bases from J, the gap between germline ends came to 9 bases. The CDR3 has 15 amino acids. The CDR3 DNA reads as TGTGCCAGCAGCCAAGATTCTGCGGGCTCCTACGAGCAGTACTTC. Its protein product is CASSQDSAGSYEQYF.

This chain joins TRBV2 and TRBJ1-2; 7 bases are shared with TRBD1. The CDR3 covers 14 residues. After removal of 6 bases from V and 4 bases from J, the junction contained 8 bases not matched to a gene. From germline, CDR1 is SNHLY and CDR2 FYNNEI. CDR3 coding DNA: TGTGCCAGCAGCGCGTCGGGACAGTTCTATGGCTACACCTTC. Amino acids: CASSASGQFYGYTF.

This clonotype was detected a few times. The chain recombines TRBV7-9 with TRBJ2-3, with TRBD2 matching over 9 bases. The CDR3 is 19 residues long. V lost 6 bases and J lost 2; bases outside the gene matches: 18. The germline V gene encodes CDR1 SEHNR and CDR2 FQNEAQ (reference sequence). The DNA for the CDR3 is TGTGCCAGCAGTAACAAGCTAGCGGGACCGGGGGCCCCCACAGATACGCAGTATTTT. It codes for CASSNKLAGPGAPTDTQYF.

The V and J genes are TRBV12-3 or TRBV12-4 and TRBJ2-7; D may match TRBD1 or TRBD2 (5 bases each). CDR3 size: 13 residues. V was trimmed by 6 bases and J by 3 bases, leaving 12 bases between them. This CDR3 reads CASRPGPGYEQYF. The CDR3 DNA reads TGTGCCAGCAGACCGGGACCCGGCTACGAGCAGTACTTC.

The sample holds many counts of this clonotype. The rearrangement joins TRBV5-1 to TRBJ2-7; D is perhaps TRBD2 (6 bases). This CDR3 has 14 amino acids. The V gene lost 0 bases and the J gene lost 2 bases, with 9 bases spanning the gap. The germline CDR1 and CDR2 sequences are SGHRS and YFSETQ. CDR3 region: CASSLELATYEQYF. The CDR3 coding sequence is TGCGCCAGCAGCTTGGAGCTAGCGACCTACGAGCAGTACTTC.

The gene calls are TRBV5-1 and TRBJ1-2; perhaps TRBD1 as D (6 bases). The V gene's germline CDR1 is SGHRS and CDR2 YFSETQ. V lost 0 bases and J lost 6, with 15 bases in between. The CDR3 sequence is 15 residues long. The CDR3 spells CASSLVAGAENGYTF. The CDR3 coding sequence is TGCGCCAGCAGCTTGGTAGCAGGGGCGGAGAATGGCTACACCTTC.

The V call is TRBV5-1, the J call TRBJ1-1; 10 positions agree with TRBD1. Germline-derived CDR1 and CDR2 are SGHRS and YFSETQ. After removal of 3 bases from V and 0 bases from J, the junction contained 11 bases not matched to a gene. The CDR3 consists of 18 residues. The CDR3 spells CASSSWTGGDLMNTEAFF. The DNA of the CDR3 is TGCGCCAGCAGCTCATGGACAGGGGGGGACCTCATGAACACTGAAGCTTTCTTT.

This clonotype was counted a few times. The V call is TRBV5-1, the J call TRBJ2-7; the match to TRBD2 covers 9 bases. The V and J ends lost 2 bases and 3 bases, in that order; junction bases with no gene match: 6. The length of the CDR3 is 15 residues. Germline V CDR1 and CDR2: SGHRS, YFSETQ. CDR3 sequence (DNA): TGCGCCAGCAGCTTTGATGGCGGGAGGGTCTACGAGCAGTACTTC. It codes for CASSFDGGRVYEQYF.

The CDR3 loop reads CASRATPSEGQFF. The DNA for the CDR3 is TGTGCCAGCAGGGCGACCCCCTCGGAGGGGCAGTTCTTC. The V call is TRBV2, the J call TRBJ2-1, with D maybe TRBD2 (6 bases). The CDR3 is 13 amino acids. V was shortened by 6 bases and J by 12 bases, with 18 bases between the two germline ends. From germline, CDR1 is SNHLY and CDR2 FYNNEI.

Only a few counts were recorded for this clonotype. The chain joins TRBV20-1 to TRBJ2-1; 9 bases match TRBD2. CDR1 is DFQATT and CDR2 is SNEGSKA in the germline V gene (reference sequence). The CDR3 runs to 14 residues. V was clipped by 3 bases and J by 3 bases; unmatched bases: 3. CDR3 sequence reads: CSASGLAHYNEQFF. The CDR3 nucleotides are TGCAGTGCTAGTGGACTAGCGCACTACAATGAGCAGTTCTTC.

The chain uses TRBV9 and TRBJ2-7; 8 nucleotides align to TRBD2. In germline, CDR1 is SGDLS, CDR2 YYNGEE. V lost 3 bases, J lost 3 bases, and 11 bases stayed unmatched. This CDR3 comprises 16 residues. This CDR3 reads CASSAGHSAGDYEQYF. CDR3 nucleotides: TGTGCCAGCAGCGCGGGGCACTCAGCGGGAGACTACGAGCAGTACTTC.

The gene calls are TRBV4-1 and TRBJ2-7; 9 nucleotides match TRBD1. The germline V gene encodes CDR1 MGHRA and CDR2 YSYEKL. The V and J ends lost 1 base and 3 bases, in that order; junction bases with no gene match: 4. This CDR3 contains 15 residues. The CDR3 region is CASSQVGQGIYEQYF. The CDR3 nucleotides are TGCGCCAGCAGCCAAGTTGGACAGGGGATCTACGAGCAGTACTTC.

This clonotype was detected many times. CDR3 DNA: TGCAGTGCTAGCGAGCGACTAGCGGGAAACACAGATACGCAGTATTTT. It yields the protein CSASERLAGNTDTQYF. The chain joins TRBV20-1 to TRBJ2-3, with 11 bases identical to TRBD2. V was pared by 3 bases and J by 2 bases, with 7 bases of the junction left unmatched. CDR1 DFQATT and CDR2 SNEGSKA come from the germline V gene (reference sequence). The CDR3 runs to 16 residues.